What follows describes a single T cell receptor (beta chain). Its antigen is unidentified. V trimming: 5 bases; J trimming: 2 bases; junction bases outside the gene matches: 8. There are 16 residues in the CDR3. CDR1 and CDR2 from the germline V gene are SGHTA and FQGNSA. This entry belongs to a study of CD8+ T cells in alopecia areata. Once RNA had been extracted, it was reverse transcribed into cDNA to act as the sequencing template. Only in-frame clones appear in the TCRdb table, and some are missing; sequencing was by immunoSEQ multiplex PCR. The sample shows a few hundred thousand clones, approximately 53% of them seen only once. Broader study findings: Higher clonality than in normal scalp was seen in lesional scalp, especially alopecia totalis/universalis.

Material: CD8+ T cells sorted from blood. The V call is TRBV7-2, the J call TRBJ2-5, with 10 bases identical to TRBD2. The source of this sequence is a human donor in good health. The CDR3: CASSTLKLAGQETQYF. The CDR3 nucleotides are TGTGCCAGCAGCACCCTAAAACTAGCGGGGCAAGAGACCCAGTACTTC.